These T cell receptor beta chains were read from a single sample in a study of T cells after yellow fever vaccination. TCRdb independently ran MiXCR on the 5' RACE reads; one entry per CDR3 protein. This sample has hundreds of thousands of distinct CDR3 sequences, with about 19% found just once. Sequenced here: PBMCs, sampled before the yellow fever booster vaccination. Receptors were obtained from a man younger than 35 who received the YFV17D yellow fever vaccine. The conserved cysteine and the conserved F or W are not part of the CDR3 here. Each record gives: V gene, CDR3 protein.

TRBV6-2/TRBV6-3 ASRYREYQETQY
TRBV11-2 ASSRGTGNEAF
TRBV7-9 ASSLKGYTEAF
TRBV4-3 ASSQDPTSGANTGELF
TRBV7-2 ASEAGPSTDTQY
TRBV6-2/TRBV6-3 ASKGQATDTQY
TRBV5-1 ASSLGFAAKGEKLF
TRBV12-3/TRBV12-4 ASSPLGQGDTGELF
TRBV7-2 ASSLAGRDTQY
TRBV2 ASSVGQGRGNQPQH
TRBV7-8 ASSLYRGGTEAF
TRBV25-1 ASREEAKNIQY
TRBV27 ASSAGTSFRETQY
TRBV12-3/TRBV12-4 ASSPSLRGTGELF
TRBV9 ASSVGTASYNEQF
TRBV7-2 ASSLDLPRRGSPLH
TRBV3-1 ASSQRANYGYT
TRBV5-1 ASSGQGMVWNTGELF
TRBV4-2 ASSQRPEAGTEAF
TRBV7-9 ASSLDGYTQY
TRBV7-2 ASSPGVGRGTYEQY
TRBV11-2 ASSFPSPNTGELF
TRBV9 ASSLQGTHTGELF
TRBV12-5 ASGYVKRGPRRGQF
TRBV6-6 ASSYETGGSPLH
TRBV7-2 ASSPMRTGTSNSPLH
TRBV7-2 ASSLVLTGEAF
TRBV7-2 ASSSLTAGRQPQH
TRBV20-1 SAREALNQPQH
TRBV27 ASSLTASNQPQH
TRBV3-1 ASSQPSTGHNEQF